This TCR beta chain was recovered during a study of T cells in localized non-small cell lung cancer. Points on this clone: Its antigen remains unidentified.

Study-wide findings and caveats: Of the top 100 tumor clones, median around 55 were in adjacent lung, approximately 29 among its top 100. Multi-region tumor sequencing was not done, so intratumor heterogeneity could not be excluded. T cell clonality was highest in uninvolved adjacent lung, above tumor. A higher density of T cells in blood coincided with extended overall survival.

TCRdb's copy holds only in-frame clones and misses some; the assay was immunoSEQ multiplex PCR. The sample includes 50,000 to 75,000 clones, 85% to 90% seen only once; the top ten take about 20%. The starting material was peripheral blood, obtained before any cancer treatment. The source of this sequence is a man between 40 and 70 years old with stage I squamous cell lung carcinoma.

CDR3 residues: CASSEEQGYSYEQYF. Written as DNA, the CDR3 is TGTGCCAGCAGTGAGGAACAGGGCTACTCCTACGAGCAGTACTTC. The genes are TRBV2 and TRBJ2-7, with a possible D match to TRBD1 (6 bases). CDR3 length equals 15 residues. CDR1 and CDR2 (germline): SNHLY, FYNNEI. Trimming took 3 bases from V and 0 from J, leaving 12 bases between them.